This T cell receptor beta chain appears in the sequencing data of a study of blood T cells in healthy people across ages. General study findings and limits: PBMCs that were unsorted prevented a conclusive naive versus antigen-experienced comparison.

Comments on this clonotype: The antigen remains unidentified.

The CDR3 loop spans 18 amino acids. V lost 5 bases and J lost 7; bases outside the gene matches: 14. Then a second PCR, running roughly 7 to 11 cycles, was carried out with a sample-barcoded 5' primer and a J-beta primer mix. TCRdb recomputed calls from the 5' RACE reads with MiXCR, one row per CDR3 protein. The data contain approximately 940,000 distinct CDR3 sequences, around 48% of them singletons. The sequence derives from a man aged 30-40 years in good health. The gene calls are TRBV12-3 or TRBV12-4 and TRBJ2-1; 13 bases agree with TRBD2. Sequenced material: blood. DNA of the CDR3: TGTGCCAGCAGTCGATTGGGACTAGCGGGGCCCCAGGCGAATGAGCAGTTCTTC. Amino acid sequence: CASSRLGLAGPQANEQFF.